This paragraph reports one T cell receptor (beta chain). The data belong to a study of T cells in Graves' hyperthyroidism and ophthalmopathy. The source material, RNA transcripts, was used to amplify TCR beta CDR3 regions. A first-round RT-PCR of the TCR CDR3 used the HTBI primer set. TCRdb re-derived calls from the multiplex PCR reads in MiXCR, one entry per CDR3 protein. The table has around 530,000 distinct CDR3 sequences, 17% seen once. Lactation, pregnancy, other autoimmune disease or uncontrolled infection led to exclusion of patients. Germline CDR1 reads MDHEN; CDR2 reads SYDVKM. The J segment lost 1 base and the V segment lost 9 bases, leaving 3 bases of the junction unmatched. This CDR3 has 13 residues.

Sequences were obtained from blood. This chain connects TRBV28 to TRBJ1-1; 9 positions match TRBD1. The sequence derives from a woman aged 18-29 years with Graves' ophthalmopathy. The CDR3 DNA reads as TGTGCCAGTAAGGACAGGGGGAACACTGAAGCTTTCTTT. Translating it yields CASKDRGNTEAFF.